Below, 27 T cell receptor beta chains from the same sample are listed, as sequenced in a study of shared clonotypes between healthy human individuals (dated by TCRdb to the early 2020s). CD8 naive samples were CD45RO-negative cells positively selected for CCR7, giving a CD45RA+CCR7+ population that excluded TemRA cells. Libraries were built with the immunoSEQ multiplex PCR assay. The immuneACCESS repertoire file appears here via TCRdb, limited to in-frame rearrangements. These files lack a portion of the clones; in checked studies, under half of the deficit traces to unresolved V genes, and the cause of the others is not known. The table for this sample lists about 680,000 clones; about 90% of them were counted only once. 24% of the sample lies in the top ten. Sequencing was done on a sample of naive CD8+ T cells sorted from blood. Taken with the paper, the label for cell subset or site translates to: CD45RA+CCR7+. These receptor sequences come from a man aged 25 to 40 in good health.

This sequence joins TRBV7-9 and TRBJ1-1; TRBD1 matches 7 bases. The length of the CDR3 is 13 residues. Per germline, CDR1 SEHNR and CDR2 FQNEAQ (reference sequence). The V gene end was trimmed by 5 bases and the J gene end by 4 bases; junction bases not matched to a gene: 4. The CDR3 nucleotides are TGTGCCAGCAGCACAGGGGCGCCCACTGAAGCTTTCTTT. This sequence encodes CASSTGAPTEAFF.

CDR3 in amino acids: CASSYFLADQFF. The CDR3 region has the DNA TGTGCCAGCAGTTACTTCCTAGCGGATCAGTTCTTC. The chain uses TRBV6-6 and TRBJ2-1; 7 bases line up with TRBD2. Germline CDR1 reads MNHNY; CDR2 reads SVGAGI (reference sequence). The CDR3 has 12 amino acids. J lost 13 bases, V lost 1 base, and 4 bases had no gene match.

About this clone: The sample has other DNA sequences that encode this CDR3 too. This rearrangement joins TRBV25-1 to TRBJ2-7; D call uncertain. Germline V gene lookup returns CDR1 MGHDK and CDR2 SYGVNS. The V end was cut by 5 bases, the J end by 3 bases, with 5 bases between. There are 11 residues in the CDR3. The CDR3 DNA follows: TGTGCCAGCAGTCCCGGCTACGAGCAGTACTTC. Protein sequence: CASSPGYEQYF.

Written as DNA, the CDR3 is TGTGCCAGCAGCTTACCTACTAGCGGGAGGTGGGATGAGCAGTTCTTC. Translating it yields CASSLPTSGRWDEQFF. This chain links TRBV7-2 with TRBJ2-1, with 12 nucleotides matching TRBD2. There are 16 residues in the CDR3. The trim removed 2 bases at V and 8 bases at J, leaving 7 bases unmatched. Germline assignment: CDR1 SGHTA and CDR2 FQGNSA.

The J gene is TRBJ1-1, the V gene TRBV28; D is perhaps TRBD1 (5 bases). Deletions cut 3 bases from V and 4 bases from J, with 9 bases between. CDR1 is MDHEN, CDR2 SYDVKM, per germline. This CDR3 spans 13 amino acids. The CDR3 loop reads CASSLGGPTEAFF. The CDR3 coding sequence is TGTGCCAGCAGTTTGGGGGGTCCCACTGAAGCTTTCTTT.

V and J are TRBV27 and TRBJ1-5; D is undetermined. CDR1 and CDR2 (germline): MNHEY, SMNVEV (reference sequence). Between the trimmed V and J ends, which lost 0 bases and 7 bases, there was a span of 13 bases. The CDR3 contains 15 residues. The CDR3 DNA sequence: TGTGCCAGCAGTTTATCCCCCCACGCTTACCAGCCCCAGCATTTT. This gives the protein CASSLSPHAYQPQHF.

The chain carries TRBV27 and TRBJ2-7, with TRBD1 matching 11 bases. The V segment lost 8 bases and the J segment 4 bases; nucleotides outside the gene matches: 7. In germline, CDR1 is MNHEY, CDR2 SMNVEV (reference sequence). CDR3 size: 14 residues. The CDR3 DNA reads as TGTGCCAGCGGAGAGGGACAGGGGGAATACGAGCAGTACTTC. Its protein product is CASGEGQGEYEQYF.

About this clone: The sample holds other DNA sequences that translate to the same CDR3. The J gene is TRBJ2-1, the V gene TRBV6-5; the D call may be TRBD1 or TRBD2 (5 bases each). From germline, CDR1 is MNHEY and CDR2 SVGAGI. The CDR3 spans 13 residues. The ends were cut back, 3 bases at V and 6 bases at J, with 9 bases in the middle. The CDR3: CASSYRGSNEQFF. The CDR3 DNA is TGTGCCAGCAGTTATCGGGGCAGCAATGAGCAGTTCTTC.

This chain uses TRBV7-9 with TRBJ2-1; D is possibly TRBD2 (6 bases). Trimming pared 2 bases from V and 10 bases from J, leaving 12 bases between. The CDR3 length is 13 residues. CDR1 and CDR2 (germline): SEHNR, FQNEAQ (reference sequence). The CDR3 here is CASSLRSGQEQFF. In nucleotides, the CDR3 is TGTGCCAGCAGCTTACGGAGCGGGCAGGAGCAGTTCTTC.

The rearrangement uses TRBV21-1 and TRBJ2-7. TRBV21-1 is assigned pseudogene status. This CDR3 comprises 16 residues. The CDR3 spells CASSKGSRPASYEQYF. CDR3 bases: TGTGCCAGCAGCAAAGGTAGTAGGCCAGCTTCCTACGAGCAGTACTTC.

The chain uses TRBV7-9 and TRBJ1-1, with a weak D call TRBD1 (5 bases). CDR1 SEHNR and CDR2 FQNEAQ come from the germline V gene (reference sequence). With 1 base removed from V and 5 bases from J, the gap between germline ends came to 8 bases. This CDR3 is built from 13 residues. In DNA, the CDR3 is TGTGCCAGCAGCTTAGATAAGGGGACTGAAGCTTTCTTT. Amino acids: CASSLDKGTEAFF.

The genes are TRBV28 and TRBJ1-1, with TRBD1 identical over 7 bases. After removal of 6 bases from V and 1 base from J, the junction contained 5 bases not matched to a gene. Germline CDR1 and CDR2: MDHEN and SYDVKM. This CDR3 contains 14 residues. The CDR3 protein is CASRPDRPNTEAFF. CDR3 sequence (DNA): TGTGCCAGCAGACCGGACAGGCCGAACACTGAAGCTTTCTTT.

The chain carries TRBV2 and TRBJ1-2; TRBD1 matches at 7 bases. Germline loops: CDR1 SNHLY, CDR2 FYNNEI. This CDR3 contains 14 residues. Trimming removed 6 bases from V and 7 bases from J; junction bases left unmatched: 11. The CDR3 nucleotides read TGTGCCAGCAGCATACTCGACAGGGATTCTGGCTACACCTTC. Its translation: CASSILDRDSGYTF.

The chain is built from TRBV9 and TRBJ2-7, with 10 bases fitting TRBD2. The CDR3 covers 17 residues. CDR1 is SGDLS, CDR2 YYNGEE, per germline. The ends lost 0 bases at V and 1 base at J; junction bases unmatched: 7. The CDR3 DNA reads TGTGCCAGCAGCGTAGAGGGGCTAGCGGGAGTGTCCTACGAGCAGTACTTC. It yields the protein CASSVEGLAGVSYEQYF. Full variable domain (remainder filled in from reference TRBV9 and TRBJ2-7): DSGVTQTPKHLITATGQRVTLRCSPRSGDLSVYWYQQSLDQGLQFLIQYYNGEERAKGNILERFSAQQFPDLHSELNLSSLELGDSALYFCASSVEGLAGVSYEQYFGPGTRLTVT.

To note about this clone: A much bigger clone sits one base away, suggesting this may be a read error. This sequence joins TRBV7-9 and TRBJ1-2, with D possibly matching TRBD1 (5 bases). Germline V lookup: CDR1 SEHNR, CDR2 FQNEAQ (reference sequence). This CDR3 contains 14 residues. V was trimmed by 1 base and J by 3 bases, leaving 9 bases between them. In DNA form, the CDR3 reads TGTGCCAGCAGCTTAGGGGACGTGGACTATGGCTACACCTTC. Its translation: CASSLGDVDYGYTF. The complete variable domain, with remaining parts taken from reference TRBV7-9 and TRBJ1-2, reads DTGVSQNPRHKITKRGQNVTFRCDPISEHNRLYWYRQTLGQGPEFLTYFQNEAQLEKSRLLSDRFSAERPKGSFSTLEIQRTEQGDSAMYLCASSLGDVDYGYTFGSGTRLTVV.

This chain joins TRBV18 and TRBJ1-1; D may be TRBD1 (6 bases). The CDR3 spans 17 residues. V was cut by 3 bases and J by 8 bases, with 25 bases left in between. From germline, CDR1 is KGHSH and CDR2 LQKENI. The CDR3 coding sequence is TGTGCCAGCTCACCTCGAAGGGAAGGACAGCTGGTGGGAGAAGCTTTCTTT. Translated, it gives CASSPRREGQLVGEAFF.

This chain joins TRBV7-9 and TRBJ2-2; TRBD1 aligns across 11 bases. The V gene's germline CDR1 is SEHNR and CDR2 FQNEAQ (reference sequence). This CDR3 has 18 residues. Germline trimming cut 5 bases from V and 0 bases from J; bases unmatched to any gene: 8. The CDR3 nucleotides are TGTGCCAGCAGCCCACGCACGGGACAGGGGGCGAACACCGGGGAGCTGTTTTTT. Amino acids: CASSPRTGQGANTGELFF.

The chain employs TRBV7-9 and TRBJ2-1, with 9 bases that match TRBD1. The CDR3 is 14 amino acids. The germline V gene encodes CDR1 SEHNR and CDR2 FQNEAQ (reference sequence). Trimming took 4 bases from V and 8 from J; bases not matched to a gene: 6. In DNA, the CDR3 is TGTGCCAGCAGCTCAGGACAGGGGATCGATGAGCAGTTCTTC. This sequence encodes CASSSGQGIDEQFF. The entire variable domain, with the rest obtained from reference TRBV7-9 and TRBJ2-1, is as follows: DTGVSQNPRHKITKRGQNVTFRCDPISEHNRLYWYRQTLGQGPEFLTYFQNEAQLEKSRLLSDRFSAERPKGSFSTLEIQRTEQGDSAMYLCASSSGQGIDEQFFGPGTRLTVL.

The chain carries TRBV5-1 and TRBJ2-1; D unclear. Trimming pared 0 bases from V and 9 bases from J, leaving 10 bases between. The CDR3 has 13 residues. CDR1 is SGHRS and CDR2 is YFSETQ in the germline V gene. In nucleotides, the CDR3 is TGCGCCAGCAGCTTGGGGGCCTCCGTTGAGCAGTTCTTC. Amino acid sequence: CASSLGASVEQFF.

This clone was picked up one time. The rearrangement uses TRBV25-1 and TRBJ2-3; 16 nucleotides agree with TRBD2. V gave up 7 bases and J gave up 3 bases; unmatched junction bases: 10. CDR1 MGHDK and CDR2 SYGVNS come from the germline V gene. There are 18 residues in the CDR3. The CDR3 bases are TGTGCCAGCATGGCGGGACTAGCGGGAGGGGTGGGGACAGATACGCAGTATTTT. Translated, it gives CASMAGLAGGVGTDTQYF.

About this clone: This CDR3 is also generated by other DNA sequences in the sample. J is TRBJ2-7 and V is TRBV7-2; a possible D gene is TRBD2 (6 bases). The CDR3 totals 13 residues. V dropped 1 base and J dropped 3 bases, with 7 bases sitting between them. Germline lookup yields CDR1 SGHTA and CDR2 FQGNSA. The CDR3 bases are TGTGCCAGCAGCTTAGGCGGGGTCTACGAGCAGTACTTC. Encoded protein: CASSLGGVYEQYF.

The V gene is TRBV5-1, the J gene TRBJ2-2; D is ambiguous. Germline values: CDR1 SGHRS, CDR2 YFSETQ. Trimming shortened V by 0 bases and J by 1 base, and 4 bases separated the two germline ends. This CDR3 has 14 residues. The CDR3 DNA reads TGCGCCAGCAGCTTGGGACTGAACACCGGGGAGCTGTTTTTT. It specifies CASSLGLNTGELFF.

CDR3 DNA: TGTGCCAGCAGCCCGACGAGCGGGAACGCAGATACGCAGTATTTT. The encoded protein is CASSPTSGNADTQYF. This chain connects TRBV7-2 to TRBJ2-3, with 7 bases lining up with TRBD2. CDR3 length equals 15 residues. V shed 5 bases, J shed 4 bases, and the junction held 9 bases outside the gene matches. The germline gives CDR1 SGHTA, CDR2 FQGNSA. Full variable domain (missing parts from reference TRBV7-2 and TRBJ2-3): GAGVSQSPSNKVTEKGKDVELRCDPISGHTALYWYRQSLGQGLEFLIYFQGNSAPDKSGLPSDRFSAERTGGSVSTLTIQRTQQEDSAVYLCASSPTSGNADTQYFGPGTRLTVL.

This clone was counted once. This chain connects TRBV13 to TRBJ2-7; the D gene could be TRBD1 or TRBD2 (5 bases each). The ends were cut back, 1 base at V and 6 bases at J, with 10 bases in the middle. The germline CDR1 and CDR2 sequences are PRHDT and FYEKMQ (reference sequence). The CDR3 is 13 amino acids. CDR3 protein: CASSLDRDPEQYF. The CDR3 nucleotides read TGTGCCAGCAGCTTAGACCGGGACCCCGAGCAGTACTTC.

The gene calls are TRBV15 and TRBJ2-7; D may be TRBD2 (5 bases). Germline lookup yields CDR1 LNHNV and CDR2 YYDKDF (reference sequence). The V end was cut by 4 bases, the J end by 1 base, with 14 bases between. CDR3 length: 15 residues. The CDR3 here is CATSKEIARSYEQYF. The DNA of the CDR3 is TGTGCCACCAGCAAAGAGATAGCGCGATCCTACGAGCAGTACTTC.

The chain carries TRBV4-1 and TRBJ1-3; 7 bases are shared with TRBD1. The CDR3 totals 16 residues. V trimming: 2 bases; J trimming: 1 base; junction bases outside the gene matches: 5. CDR1 MGHRA and CDR2 YSYEKL come from the germline V gene. The CDR3 DNA sequence: TGCGCCAGCAGCCAACTCGGGACAGCGTCTGGAAACACCATATATTTT. As protein: CASSQLGTASGNTIYF.

CDR3 residues: CASIPGLAGRYEQYF. The CDR3 bases are TGTGCCAGCATCCCCGGACTAGCGGGAAGGTACGAGCAGTACTTC. The V and J genes are TRBV7-8 and TRBJ2-7, with 12 bases aligning to TRBD2. The length of the CDR3 is 15 residues. CDR1 SGHVS and CDR2 FQNEAQ come from the germline V gene. J was trimmed by 4 bases and V by 7 bases; bases with no gene match: 8. The variable domain in full, with the rest retrieved from reference TRBV7-8 and TRBJ2-7, is GAGVSQSPRYKVAKRGQDVALRCDPISGHVSLFWYQQALGQGPEFLTYFQNEAQLDKSGLPSDRFFAERPEGSVSTLKIQRTQQEDSAVYLCASIPGLAGRYEQYFGPGTRLTVT.